This T cell receptor beta chain was identified in a study of T cells in narcolepsy. Study-wide points: Autoreactive HCRT-specific and TRIB2-specific clonotypes were marked in same-patient CSF-versus-blood CD4+ comparisons. Reportedly, autoreactive clonotypes were serially detected in patients' blood but not controls'. No autoreactive T cell clone sequences appeared in some memory CD4+ repertoires.

A remark on this clone: The target antigen is unknown.

Sequencing was performed with immunoSEQ multiplex PCR; in TCRdb, only in-frame clones are kept and a portion is missing. The data show about 19,000 clones, with around 83% seen just once and around 1.6% held by the top ten. Germline loops: CDR1 MNHEY, CDR2 SVGAGI. There are 15 residues in the CDR3. The ends were cut back, 0 bases at V and 3 bases at J, with 12 bases in the middle. V usage is TRBV6-5 and J usage is TRBJ2-7, with a possible D match to TRBD2 (5 bases). Sequenced sample: memory (CD45RA-) CD4+ T cells from blood. The source is a human donor in good health. The CDR3 DNA is TGTGCCAGCAGTTACTCCGGGGAATCAGGCTACGAGCAGTACTTC. Translating gives CASSYSGESGYEQYF.